This TCR beta chain appears in the sequencing data of a study of identical twins. CDR3 length equals 14 residues. CDR1 SGHNT and CDR2 YYREEE come from the germline V gene (reference sequence). Trimming cost V 3 bases and J 6 bases; bases outside gene matches: 9. Regarding the study as a whole: Abundant cord blood beta clonotypes carried fewer insertions; memory repertoires showed none.

TCRdb fed the 5' RACE reads into MiXCR, producing one record per CDR3 protein. This repertoire shows 200,000 or so distinct CDR3 sequences, more than 15% found once; its top ten account for around two fifths. Of note for this clonotype: What it recognizes is unknown.

These same records also appear under a second study, on T cells expressing NK-cell markers.

The sample consisted of CD8+ T cells sorted from blood. This clonotype originated in a woman aged 18-30 years in good health. The gene calls are TRBV5-4 and TRBJ2-7; TRBD1 agrees at 7 bases. CDR3: CASSSSGQASEQYF. CDR3 DNA sequence: TGTGCCAGCAGCTCCAGTGGACAGGCGAGCGAGCAGTACTTC.